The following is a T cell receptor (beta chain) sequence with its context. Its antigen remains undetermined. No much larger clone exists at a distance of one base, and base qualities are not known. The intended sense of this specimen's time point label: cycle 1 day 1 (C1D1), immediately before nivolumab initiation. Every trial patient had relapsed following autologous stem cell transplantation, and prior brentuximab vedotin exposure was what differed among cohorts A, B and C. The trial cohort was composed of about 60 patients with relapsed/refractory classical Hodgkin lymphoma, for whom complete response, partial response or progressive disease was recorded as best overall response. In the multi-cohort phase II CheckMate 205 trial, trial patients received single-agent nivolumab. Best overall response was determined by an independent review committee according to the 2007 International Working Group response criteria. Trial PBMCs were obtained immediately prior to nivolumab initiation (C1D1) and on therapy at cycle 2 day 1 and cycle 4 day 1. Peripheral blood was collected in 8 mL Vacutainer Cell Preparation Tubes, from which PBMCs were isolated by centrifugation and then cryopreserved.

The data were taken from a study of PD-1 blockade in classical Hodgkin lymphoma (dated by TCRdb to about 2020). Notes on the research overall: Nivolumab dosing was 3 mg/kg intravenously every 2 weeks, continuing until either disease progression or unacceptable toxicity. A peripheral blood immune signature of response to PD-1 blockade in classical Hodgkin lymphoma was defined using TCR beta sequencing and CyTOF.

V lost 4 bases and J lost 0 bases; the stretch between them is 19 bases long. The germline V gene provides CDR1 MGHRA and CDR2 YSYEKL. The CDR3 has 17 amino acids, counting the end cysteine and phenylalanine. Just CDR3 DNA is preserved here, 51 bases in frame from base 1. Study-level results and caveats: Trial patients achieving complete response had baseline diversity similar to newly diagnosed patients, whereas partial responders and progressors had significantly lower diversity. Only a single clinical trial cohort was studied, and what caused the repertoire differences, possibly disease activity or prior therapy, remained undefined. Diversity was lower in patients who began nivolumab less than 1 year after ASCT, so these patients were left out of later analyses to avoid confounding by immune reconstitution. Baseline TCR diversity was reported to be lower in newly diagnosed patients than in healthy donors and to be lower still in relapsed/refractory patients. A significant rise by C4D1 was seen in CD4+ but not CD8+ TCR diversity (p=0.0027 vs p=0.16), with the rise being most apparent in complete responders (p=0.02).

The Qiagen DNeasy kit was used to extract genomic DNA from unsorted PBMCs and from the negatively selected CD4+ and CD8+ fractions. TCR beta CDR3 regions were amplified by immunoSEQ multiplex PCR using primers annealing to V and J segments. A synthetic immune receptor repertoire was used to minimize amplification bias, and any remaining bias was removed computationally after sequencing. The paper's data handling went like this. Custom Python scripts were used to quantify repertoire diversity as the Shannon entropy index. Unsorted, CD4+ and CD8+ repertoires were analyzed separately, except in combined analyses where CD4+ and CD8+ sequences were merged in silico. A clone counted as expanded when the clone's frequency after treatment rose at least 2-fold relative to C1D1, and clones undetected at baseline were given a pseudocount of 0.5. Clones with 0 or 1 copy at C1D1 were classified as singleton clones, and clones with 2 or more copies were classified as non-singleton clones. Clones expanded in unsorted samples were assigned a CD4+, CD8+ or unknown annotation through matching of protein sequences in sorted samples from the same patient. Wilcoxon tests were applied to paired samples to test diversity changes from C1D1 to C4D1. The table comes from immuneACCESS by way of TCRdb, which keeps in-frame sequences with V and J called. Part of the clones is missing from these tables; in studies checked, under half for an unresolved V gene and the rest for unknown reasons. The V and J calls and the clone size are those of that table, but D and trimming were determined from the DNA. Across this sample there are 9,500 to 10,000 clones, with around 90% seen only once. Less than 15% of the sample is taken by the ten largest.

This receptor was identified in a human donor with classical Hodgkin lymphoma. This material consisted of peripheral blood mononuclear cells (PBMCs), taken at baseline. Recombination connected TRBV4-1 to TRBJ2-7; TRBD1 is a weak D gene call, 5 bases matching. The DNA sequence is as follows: TGCGCCAGCAGCCTACAAAAGGCAGGGCCTAGCTCCTACGAGCAGTACTTC. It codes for CASSLQKAGPSSYEQYF.